Listed below are T cell receptor beta chains from one sample, sequenced in a study of blood T cell repertoires in COVID-19. Some clones are missing from TCRdb's copy, which holds only in-frame ones; the method was immunoSEQ multiplex PCR. The sample consists of about 120,000 clones, around four fifths of them appearing once. Material for sequencing was peripheral blood. The source is a woman aged 35 to 49 with acute or convalescent COVID-19. The CDR3 runs from the conserved cysteine through the conserved F or W. A D gene is named only where the DNA matches it firmly. Size is omitted from some rows. Given values are once, few, many or a class for expanded clones.

v_call	clone_size	d_call	j_call	cdr3_aa	cdr3_nt
TRBV6-5	-	TRBD1	TRBJ1-6	CASSYGGGLNNSPLHF	TGTGCCAGCAGTTACGGAGGGGGCCTTAATAATTCACCCCTCCACTTT
TRBV19	-	-	TRBJ2-1	CPTGGACYNEQFF	TGTCCCACTGGGGGGGCGTGCTACAATGAGCAGTTCTTC
TRBV5-6	-	TRBD2	TRBJ2-1	CASIPGLAGASYNEQFF	TGTGCCAGCATCCCAGGACTAGCGGGGGCCTCCTACAATGAGCAGTTCTTC
TRBV12-5	-	TRBD1	TRBJ1-3	CASGFFTGVGNTIYF	TGTGCTAGTGGTTTTTTTACAGGGGTGGGAAACACCATATATTTT
TRBV29-1	-	TRBD2	TRBJ2-3	CSVAVSGGSVTDTQYF	TGCAGCGTTGCGGTTAGCGGGGGATCAGTCACAGATACGCAGTATTTT
TRBV7-3	-	TRBD1	TRBJ1-2	CASSPHPGQAYGYTF	TGTGCCAGCAGCCCCCATCCCGGACAGGCCTATGGCTACACCTTC
TRBV7-2	-	-	TRBJ1-2	CASSFSQQAYGYTF	TGTGCCAGCAGCTTCTCTCAACAGGCCTATGGCTACACCTTC
TRBV7-2	-	-	TRBJ2-7	CASSFRPGTPYEQYF	TGTGCCAGCAGCTTTAGGCCCGGGACTCCCTACGAGCAGTACTTC
TRBV4-1	-	-	TRBJ2-7	CASSQSQAPYEQYF	TGCGCCAGCAGCCAATCCCAGGCCCCCTACGAGCAGTACTTC
TRBV19	once	-	TRBJ1-5	CASTTQTEGQPQHF	TGTGCCAGTACCACTCAGACAGAAGGGCAGCCCCAGCATTTT
TRBV29-1	-	-	TRBJ2-1	CSVENLQGRGSYNEQFF	TGCAGCGTTGAAAACCTCCAGGGGCGGGGGTCCTACAATGAGCAGTTCTTC
TRBV6-5	-	TRBD1	TRBJ2-5	CASSLGGQGKETQYF	TGTGCCAGCAGTCTAGGGGGACAGGGTAAAGAGACCCAGTACTTC
TRBV7-8	-	TRBD1	TRBJ1-2	CASSFEGARGYTF	TGTGCCAGCAGCTTTGAGGGGGCGCGTGGCTACACCTTC
TRBV7-2	-	TRBD1	TRBJ1-4	CASRPKGAPNEKLFF	TGTGCCAGCAGACCTAAGGGGGCCCCTAATGAAAAACTGTTTTTT
TRBV2	-	TRBD1	TRBJ2-1	CASREGTGGFNEQFF	TGTGCCAGCAGGGAAGGGACAGGGGGCTTTAATGAGCAGTTCTTC
TRBV18	-	-	TRBJ1-1	CASSPPTGVGTEAFF	TGTGCCAGCTCACCACCTACCGGGGTGGGTACTGAAGCTTTCTTT
TRBV4-3	-	-	TRBJ1-2	CASSHVTKGSNYGYTF	TGCGCCAGCAGCCACGTAACAAAGGGGTCTAACTATGGCTACACCTTC
TRBV11-2	-	-	TRBJ2-3	CASSLSVTPTDTQYF	TGTGCCAGCAGCTTAAGCGTTACTCCAACAGATACGCAGTATTTT
TRBV28	many	-	TRBJ1-1	CASSFIFGGGTEAFF	TGTGCCAGCAGTTTTATCTTTGGGGGGGGCACTGAAGCTTTCTTT
TRBV4-2	-	TRBD2	TRBJ2-1	CASSQDRTSGGNNEQFF	TGTGCCAGCAGCCAAGATCGGACTAGCGGGGGGAACAATGAGCAGTTCTTC
TRBV15	-	-	TRBJ1-2	CATSGGRGDYGYTF	TGTGCCACCAGCGGGGGGAGGGGGGACTATGGCTACACCTTC
TRBV7-2	once	-	TRBJ1-5	CASSLAGVNQPQHF	TGTGCCAGCAGCTTAGCAGGGGTCAATCAGCCCCAGCATTTT
TRBV5-1	-	TRBD2	TRBJ2-1	CASMETSGGRYNEQFF	TGCGCCAGCATGGAAACTAGCGGGGGTAGATACAATGAGCAGTTCTTC
TRBV3-1/TRBV3-2	-	TRBD1	TRBJ1-4	CASSQFGRGVTNEKLFF	TGTGCCAGCAGCCAATTTGGCAGGGGGGTGACTAATGAAAAACTGTTTTTT
TRBV4-3	-	TRBD1	TRBJ1-2	CASSHIDPDRDSGYTF	TGCGCCAGCAGCCATATCGATCCGGACAGGGACTCCGGCTACACCTTC
TRBV28	once	-	TRBJ1-2	CASSLPPEARGYTF	TGTGCCAGCAGTCTGCCCCCCGAGGCGCGGGGCTACACCTTC
TRBV5-1	-	TRBD1	TRBJ2-2	CASSVGQGRTGELFF	TGCGCCAGCAGCGTAGGACAGGGGAGGACCGGGGAGCTGTTTTTT
TRBV5-1	-	TRBD2	TRBJ2-1	CASSTGLAGGIAYNEQFF	TGCGCCAGCAGCACGGGACTAGCGGGGGGGATCGCCTACAATGAGCAGTTCTTC
TRBV6-5	once	TRBD1	TRBJ1-2	CASRTGQGHGYTF	TGTGCCAGCAGGACCGGACAGGGACATGGCTACACCTTC
TRBV2	-	-	TRBJ2-1	CASSPRLSYNEQFF	TGTGCCAGCAGCCCACGACTCTCCTACAATGAGCAGTTCTTC
TRBV3-1/TRBV3-2	-	-	TRBJ1-2	CASSPGQRRMGYTF	TGTGCCAGCAGCCCTGGACAGAGACGGATGGGCTACACCTTC
TRBV6-5	-	-	TRBJ2-1	CASSYSAVSSYNEQFF	TGTGCCAGCAGTTACTCGGCGGTTAGCTCCTACAATGAGCAGTTCTTC
TRBV6-6	-	TRBD1	TRBJ1-3	CASSGTGFYTIYF	TGTGCCAGCAGCGGGACAGGGTTTTACACCATATATTTT
TRBV19	-	TRBD1	TRBJ2-7	CASSAGTGVGYEQYF	TGTGCCAGTAGCGCCGGGACAGGGGTAGGCTACGAGCAGTACTTC
TRBV7-2	-	TRBD2	TRBJ2-1	CASSPGGLAGVNEQFF	TGTGCCAGCAGCCCGGGGGGACTAGCGGGGGTTAATGAGCAGTTCTTC
TRBV4-1	-	TRBD1	TRBJ2-7	CASRDRETYEQYF	TGCGCCAGCAGGGACAGGGAAACCTACGAGCAGTACTTC
TRBV24-1	once	TRBD2	TRBJ2-5	CATPRGGNETQYF	TGTGCCACCCCCCGCGGGGGGAATGAGACCCAGTACTTC
TRBV20-1	-	TRBD1	TRBJ1-5	CSASQGAQFQPQHF	TGCAGTGCTAGTCAGGGGGCGCAGTTTCAGCCCCAGCATTTT
TRBV3-1/TRBV3-2	-	TRBD2	TRBJ2-3	CASRRTSGGLKDTQYF	TGTGCCAGCAGACGGACTAGCGGGGGACTTAAAGATACGCAGTATTTT
TRBV29-1	-	-	TRBJ2-2	CSAKLRSNTGELFF	TGCAGCGCCAAACTACGTTCGAACACCGGGGAGCTGTTTTTT
TRBV3-1/TRBV3-2	-	-	TRBJ1-1	CASSQGDFGQTNTEAFF	TGTGCCAGCAGCCAAGGAGATTTTGGGCAGACGAACACTGAAGCTTTCTTT
TRBV9	-	TRBD1	TRBJ1-3	CASSLAGTGGNTIYF	TGTGCCAGCAGCCTTGCCGGGACAGGGGGGAACACCATATATTTT
TRBV6-6	few	TRBD1	TRBJ2-1	CASSSPGTGDNEQFF	TGTGCCAGCAGTTCACCCGGGACAGGGGACAATGAGCAGTTCTTC
TRBV5-1	-	-	TRBJ2-7	CASSSEAKYEQYF	TGCGCCAGCAGCTCCGAAGCGAAATACGAGCAGTACTTC
TRBV29-1	-	-	TRBJ1-3	CSVKSGSGNTIYF	TGCAGCGTAAAGTCGGGCTCTGGAAACACCATATATTTT